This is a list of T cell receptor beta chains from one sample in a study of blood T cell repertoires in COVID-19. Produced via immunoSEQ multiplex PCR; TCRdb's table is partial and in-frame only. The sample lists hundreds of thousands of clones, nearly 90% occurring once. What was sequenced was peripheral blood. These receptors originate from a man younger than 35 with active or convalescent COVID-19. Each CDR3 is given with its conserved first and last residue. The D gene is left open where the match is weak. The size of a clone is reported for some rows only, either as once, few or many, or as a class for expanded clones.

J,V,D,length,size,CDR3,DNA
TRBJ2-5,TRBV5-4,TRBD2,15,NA,CASSLSSGGAETQYF,TGTGCCAGCAGCTTGAGTAGCGGGGGGGCTGAGACCCAGTACTTC
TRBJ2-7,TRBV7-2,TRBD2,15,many,CASSLVSGGVYEQYF,TGTGCCAGCAGCTTAGTCAGCGGGGGGGTTTACGAGCAGTACTTC
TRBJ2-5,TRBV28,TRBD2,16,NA,CASGSTSGRQVETQYF,TGTGCCAGCGGGTCCACTAGCGGGCGCCAGGTAGAGACCCAGTACTTC
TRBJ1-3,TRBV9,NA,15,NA,CASSGELGPGNTIYF,TGTGCCAGCAGCGGAGAATTGGGCCCTGGAAACACCATATATTTT
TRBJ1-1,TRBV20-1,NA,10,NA,CSPGQLEAFF,TGCAGTCCCGGACAGTTAGAAGCTTTCTTT
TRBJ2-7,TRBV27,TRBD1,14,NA,CASSIRQGAREQYF,TGTGCCAGCAGTATCCGACAGGGGGCCCGCGAGCAGTACTTC
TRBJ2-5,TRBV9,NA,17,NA,CASSVAGALAGQETQYF,TGTGCCAGCAGCGTAGCTGGGGCGTTGGCGGGGCAAGAGACCCAGTACTTC
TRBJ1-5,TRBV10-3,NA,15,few,CAISETDSTNQPQHF,TGTGCCATCAGTGAGACGGACAGCACCAATCAGCCCCAGCATTTT
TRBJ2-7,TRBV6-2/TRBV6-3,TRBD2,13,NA,CASSPGLAGEQYF,TGTGCCAGCAGCCCGGGACTAGCGGGAGAGCAGTACTTC
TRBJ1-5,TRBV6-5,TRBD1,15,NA,CASSKAGGGNQPQHF,TGTGCCAGCAGCAAAGCAGGGGGCGGCAATCAGCCCCAGCATTTT
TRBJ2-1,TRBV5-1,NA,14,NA,CASSPRDTYNEQFF,TGCGCCAGCAGCCCCCGGGACACCTACAATGAGCAGTTCTTC
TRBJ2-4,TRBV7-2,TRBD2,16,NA,CASSPGRGQAKNIQYF,TGTGCCAGCAGCCCCGGGAGGGGACAAGCCAAAAACATTCAGTACTTC
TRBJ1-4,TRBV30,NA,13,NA,CAWSDQNREKLFF,TGTGCCTGGAGTGACCAAAACCGGGAAAAACTGTTTTTT
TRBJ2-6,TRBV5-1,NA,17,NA,CASSAGTFPSGANVLTF,TGCGCCAGCAGCGCAGGGACATTCCCCTCTGGGGCCAACGTCCTGACTTTC
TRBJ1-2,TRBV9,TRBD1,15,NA,CASSADRGILDGYTF,TGTGCCAGCAGCGCGGACAGGGGAATTCTGGATGGCTACACCTTC
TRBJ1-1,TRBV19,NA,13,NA,CASSISGRTTAFF,TGTGCCAGTAGTATTTCAGGGCGAACTACAGCTTTCTTT
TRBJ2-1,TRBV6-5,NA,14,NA,CASSWRESYNEQFF,TGTGCCAGCAGTTGGAGGGAGTCCTACAATGAGCAGTTCTTC
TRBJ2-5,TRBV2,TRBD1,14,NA,CASSGGTGQETQYF,TGTGCCAGCAGTGGGGGGACAGGTCAGGAGACCCAGTACTTC
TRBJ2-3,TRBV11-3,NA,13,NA,CASTSRGTDTQYF,TGTGCCAGCACCTCCCGGGGAACAGATACGCAGTATTTT
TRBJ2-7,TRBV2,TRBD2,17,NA,CASSQFPAGGSSYEQYF,TGTGCCAGCAGTCAATTTCCAGCGGGAGGGAGCTCCTACGAGCAGTACTTC
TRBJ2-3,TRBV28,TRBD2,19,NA,CASSRLAGGPPEEADTQYF,TGTGCCAGCAGTAGACTAGCGGGAGGGCCCCCTGAGGAGGCAGATACGCAGTATTTT
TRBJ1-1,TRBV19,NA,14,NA,CASSMGGRGTEAFF,TGTGCCAGTAGTATGGGAGGGAGAGGGACTGAAGCTTTCTTT
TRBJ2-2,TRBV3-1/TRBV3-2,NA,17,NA,CASSPLDRSTNTGELFF,TGTGCCAGCAGCCCGTTGGACAGATCGACGAACACCGGGGAGCTGTTTTTT
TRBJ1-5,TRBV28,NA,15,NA,CASSLLPISNQPQHF,TGTGCCAGCAGTTTACTCCCTATTAGCAATCAGCCCCAGCATTTT
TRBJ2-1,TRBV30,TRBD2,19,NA,CAWSVPKREGLFSYNEQFF,TGTGCCTGGAGTGTACCAAAGCGGGAGGGCCTTTTCTCCTACAATGAGCAGTTCTTC
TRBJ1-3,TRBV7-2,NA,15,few,CASSLSGGAGNTIYF,TGTGCCAGCAGCTTATCCGGAGGAGCTGGAAACACCATATATTTT
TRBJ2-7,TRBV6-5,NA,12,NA,CASSPEGYEQYF,TGTGCCAGCAGCCCAGAGGGCTACGAGCAGTACTTC
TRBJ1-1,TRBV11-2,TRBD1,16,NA,CASSPQTGGADTEAFF,TGTGCCAGCAGCCCACAGACAGGGGGCGCGGATACTGAAGCTTTCTTT
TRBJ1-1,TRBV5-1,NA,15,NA,CASSLAPSGDTEAFF,TGCGCCAGCAGCTTGGCACCCTCCGGGGACACTGAAGCTTTCTTT
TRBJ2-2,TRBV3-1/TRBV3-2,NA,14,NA,CASLGQTNTGELFF,TGTGCCAGCCTTGGGCAAACTAACACCGGGGAGCTGTTTTTT
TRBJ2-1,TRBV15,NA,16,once,CATSRVGRGPYNEQFF,TGTGCCACCAGCAGAGTCGGGCGGGGGCCCTACAATGAGCAGTTCTTC
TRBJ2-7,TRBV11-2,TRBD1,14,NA,CASSFGQGSYEQYF,TGTGCCAGCAGCTTCGGACAGGGCTCCTACGAGCAGTACTTC
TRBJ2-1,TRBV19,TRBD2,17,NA,CASRLAGGLRTHNEQFF,TGTGCCAGTAGACTAGCGGGAGGACTGAGGACCCACAATGAGCAGTTCTTC
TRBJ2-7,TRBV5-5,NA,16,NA,CASMARRGGLRNEQYF,TGTGCCAGCATGGCCCGCAGGGGTGGCCTGAGGAACGAGCAGTACTTC
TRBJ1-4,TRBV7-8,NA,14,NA,CASSLGLSGEKLFF,TGTGCCAGCAGCTTAGGACTCTCTGGGGAAAAACTGTTTTTT
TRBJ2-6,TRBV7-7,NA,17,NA,CASSLAAGVTGANVLTF,TGTGCCAGCAGCTTAGCGGCAGGGGTGACTGGGGCCAACGTCCTGACTTTC
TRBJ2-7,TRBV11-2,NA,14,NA,CASSLILVSYEQYF,TGTGCCAGCAGCTTAATTCTCGTCTCCTACGAGCAGTACTTC
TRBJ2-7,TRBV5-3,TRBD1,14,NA,CARSFRDSKAAQYF,TGTGCCAGAAGCTTCCGGGACAGTAAAGCCGCGCAGTACTTC
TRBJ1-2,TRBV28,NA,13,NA,CASSSDRSYGYTF,TGTGCCAGCAGCTCCGACAGGAGTTATGGCTACACCTTC
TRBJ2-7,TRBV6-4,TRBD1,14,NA,CASSLGQVTYEQYF,TGTGCCAGCAGTTTGGGACAGGTAACCTACGAGCAGTACTTC
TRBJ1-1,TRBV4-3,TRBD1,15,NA,CASSQRTGPNTEAFF,TGCGCCAGCAGCCAGCGGACAGGACCCAACACTGAAGCTTTCTTT
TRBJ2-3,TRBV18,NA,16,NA,CASSPAGTPSTDTQYF,TGTGCCAGCTCACCAGCCGGGACACCGAGCACAGATACGCAGTATTTT
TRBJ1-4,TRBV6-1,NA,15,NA,CASSEIVNLWEKLFF,TGTGCCAGCAGTGAAATCGTTAACTTATGGGAAAAACTGTTTTTT
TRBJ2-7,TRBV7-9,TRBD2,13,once,CASSTSGGYEQYF,TGTGCCAGCAGCACTAGCGGGGGATACGAGCAGTACTTC
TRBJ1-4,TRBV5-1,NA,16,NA,CASSSPEQGTNEKLFF,TGCGCCAGCAGCTCACCCGAACAGGGAACTAATGAAAAACTGTTTTTT
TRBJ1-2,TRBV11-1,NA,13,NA,CASSPVGNYGYTF,TGTGCCAGCAGCCCCGTGGGCAACTATGGCTACACCTTC
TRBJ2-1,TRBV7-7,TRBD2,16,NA,CASSLDSGSSYNEQFF,TGTGCTAGCAGCTTAGATAGCGGGTCCTCCTACAATGAGCAGTTCTTC
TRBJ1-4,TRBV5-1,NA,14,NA,CASSVTATNEKLFF,TGCGCCAGCAGCGTGACAGCAACTAATGAAAAACTGTTTTTT
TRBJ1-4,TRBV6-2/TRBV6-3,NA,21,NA,CASSYRGRDTRLFTTNEKLFF,TGTGCCAGCAGTTACCGCGGACGGGACACCCGCCTTTTCACAACTAATGAAAAACTGTTTTTT
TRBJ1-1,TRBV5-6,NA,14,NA,CASSRGRWNTEAFF,TGTGCCAGCAGCCGCGGAAGGTGGAACACTGAAGCTTTCTTT
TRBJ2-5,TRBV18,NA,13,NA,CASSATIQETQYF,TGTGCCAGCTCCGCGACTATTCAAGAGACCCAGTACTTC
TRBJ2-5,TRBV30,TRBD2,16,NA,CAWSVRVGGAKETQYF,TGTGCCTGGAGTGTAAGGGTCGGGGGGGCCAAAGAGACCCAGTACTTC